One T cell receptor beta chain is described in this entry. This record comes from a study of T cells expressing NK-cell markers. Study-level background: The eight sequenced donors comprised seven who were HCMV-seropositive and one who was seronegative.

Production of TCR beta cDNA relied on 5'RACE template switching with UMIs. Following a re-call of the 5' RACE reads, TCRdb has one entry per CDR3 protein and lacks DNA. Its listing shows some 300,000 distinct CDR3 sequences. Germline V CDR1 and CDR2: MNHNY, SVGAGI (reference sequence). This CDR3 is built from 13 residues. This sequence originates from a man younger than 35 in good health. This chain links TRBV6-6 with TRBJ2-1; TCRdb lists TRBD1, though no DNA is available to test this call. Sequenced sample: blood T cells: a sorted CD56 or NKG2C T cell subset, CD4+ or CD8+ T cells, or bulk PBMC T cells (not recorded which). The CDR3 loop reads CASSDFPQGEQFF.